The present T cell receptor (beta chain) was sequenced within a study of CD8 T cells in ankylosing spondylitis. Study-wide results and limits: The study identified a TCR beta motif of several highly homologous variants that appeared characteristic of ankylosing spondylitis blood.

Quantitative 5'-RACE with molecular barcodes was used to make the TCR beta libraries. MiXCR, applied by TCRdb to the 5' RACE reads, yields one record per CDR3 protein. This table has about 450,000 distinct CDR3 sequences, more than 25% appearing once. In regard to this clonotype: The antigen remains undetermined.

This TCR derives from a male donor with ankylosing spondylitis. What was sequenced was blood, either unsorted or a sorted T cell fraction (not recorded which).

The CDR3 sequence: CASSPPGRDEQYF. CDR3 sequence (DNA): TGTGCCAGCAGCCCCCCGGGGCGGGACGAGCAGTACTTC. The chain is built from TRBV11-2 and TRBJ2-7, with D possibly called TRBD1 or TRBD2 (5 bases each). Germline lookup yields CDR1 SGHAT and CDR2 FQNNGV. V lost 5 bases to trimming and J lost 5 bases, with 13 bases between them. This CDR3 has 13 amino acids.